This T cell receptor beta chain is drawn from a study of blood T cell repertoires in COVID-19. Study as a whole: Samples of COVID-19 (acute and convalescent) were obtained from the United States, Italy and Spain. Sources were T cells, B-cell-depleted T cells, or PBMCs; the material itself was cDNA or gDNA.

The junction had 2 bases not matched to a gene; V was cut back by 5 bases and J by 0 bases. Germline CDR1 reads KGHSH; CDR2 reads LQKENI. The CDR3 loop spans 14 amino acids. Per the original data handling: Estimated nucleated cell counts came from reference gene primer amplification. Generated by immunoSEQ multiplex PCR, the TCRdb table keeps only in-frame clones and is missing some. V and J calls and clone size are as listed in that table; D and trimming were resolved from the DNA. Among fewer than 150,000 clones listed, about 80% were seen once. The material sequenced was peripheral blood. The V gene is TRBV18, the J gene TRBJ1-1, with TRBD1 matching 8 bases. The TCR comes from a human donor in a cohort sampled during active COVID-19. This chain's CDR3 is CASSNRGVNTEAFF. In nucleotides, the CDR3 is TGTGCCAGCTCAAACAGGGGGGTGAACACTGAAGCTTTCTTT. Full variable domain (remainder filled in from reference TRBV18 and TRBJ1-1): NAGVMQNPRHLVRRRGQEARLRCSPMKGHSHVYWYRQLPEEGLKFMVYLQKENIIDESGMPKERFSAEFPKEGPSILRIQQVVRGDSAAYFCASSNRGVNTEAFFGQGTRLTVV.